The 9 T cell receptor beta chains below were found in one sample sequenced in a study of blood T cell repertoires in COVID-19. Only in-frame clones appear in the TCRdb table, and some are missing; sequencing was by immunoSEQ multiplex PCR. Here the sample spans under 95,000 clones, around 78% being singletons. Specimen: peripheral blood. The receptors here all came from a human donor in a cohort sampled during active COVID-19.

The chain combines TRBV7-2 with TRBJ1-2, with 9 nucleotides matching TRBD1. CDR3 length: 19 amino acids. From germline, CDR1 is SGHTA and CDR2 FQGNSA. V gave up 5 bases and J gave up 5 bases; unmatched junction bases: 21. CDR3 DNA: TGTGCCAGCAGCACCGGACAGGGGTCGTCCCACAAACACGTATATGGCTACACCTTC. The encoded protein is CASSTGQGSSHKHVYGYTF.

The chain joins TRBV7-2 to TRBJ2-5; 8 nucleotides line up with TRBD2. J was trimmed by 5 bases and V by 3 bases; bases with no gene match: 5. Looked up from germline, CDR1 is SGHTA and CDR2 is FQGNSA. The CDR3 consists of 14 residues. CDR3 bases: TGTGCCAGCAGCTTTCAGCGGGGGCAGGAGACCCAGTACTTC. Protein sequence: CASSFQRGQETQYF. The full variable domain, its missing parts supplied by reference TRBV7-2 and TRBJ2-5, is GAGVSQSPSNKVTEKGKDVELRCDPISGHTALYWYRQSLGQGLEFLIYFQGNSAPDKSGLPSDRFSAERTGGSVSTLTIQRTQQEDSAVYLCASSFQRGQETQYFGPGTRLLVL.

There are a few counts of this clone. The chain couples TRBV5-1 to TRBJ1-5, with D maybe TRBD1 (6 bases). Per the germline V gene, CDR1 is SGHRS and CDR2 is YFSETQ. CDR3 length: 14 amino acids. V lost 0 bases and J lost 3, with 7 bases in between. CDR3 nucleotides: TGCGCCAGCAGCTTGGCAGGGGCCAATCAGCCCCAGCATTTT. Protein product: CASSLAGANQPQHF.

The V call is TRBV7-9, the J call TRBJ1-6; 8 positions agree with TRBD1. Losses at the gene ends were 5 bases for V and 5 bases for J; bases not matched to a gene: 2. This CDR3 spans 14 amino acids. Germline CDR1 is SEHNR and CDR2 is FQNEAQ (reference sequence). The CDR3: CASSPDRDNSPLHF. CDR3 DNA sequence: TGTGCCAGCAGCCCGGACAGGGATAATTCACCCCTCCACTTT.

The chain is built from TRBV4-1 and TRBJ2-7; TRBD2 might be the D (5 bases). The length of the CDR3 is 13 residues. The germline CDR1 and CDR2 sequences are MGHRA and YSYEKL. The ends were cut back, 4 bases at V and 7 bases at J, with 14 bases in the middle. The CDR3 sequence is CASSRLLPGEQYF. In DNA form, the CDR3 reads TGCGCCAGCAGCCGACTTCTTCCGGGGGAGCAGTACTTC.

CDR3 protein: CASTRSNVYNEQFF. CDR3 nucleotide sequence: TGTGCCAGCACGAGAAGCAACGTTTACAATGAGCAGTTCTTC. V and J are TRBV7-9 and TRBJ2-1, with D hard to call. This CDR3 contains 14 residues. V shed 7 bases and J shed 4 bases, with 14 bases lying between them. CDR1 and CDR2 from the germline V gene are SEHNR and FQNEAQ (reference sequence).

The V and J genes are TRBV7-9 and TRBJ2-1; TRBD2 might be the D (5 bases). Trimming shortened V by 5 bases and J by 4 bases, and 15 bases separated the two germline ends. This CDR3 has 15 amino acids. Germline V gives CDR1 SEHNR, CDR2 FQNEAQ (reference sequence). CDR3 residues: CASSPTPGSYNEQFF. CDR3 bases: TGTGCCAGCAGCCCAACTCCGGGGTCTTACAATGAGCAGTTCTTC. The full variable domain, in which reference TRBV7-9 and TRBJ2-1 provide the parts outside the CDR3, is DTGVSQNPRHKITKRGQNVTFRCDPISEHNRLYWYRQTLGQGPEFLTYFQNEAQLEKSRLLSDRFSAERPKGSFSTLEIQRTEQGDSAMYLCASSPTPGSYNEQFFGPGTRLTVL.

This clone has a handful of counts. V is TRBV7-2 and J is TRBJ1-5, with D possibly matching TRBD1 (6 bases). Trimming shortened V by 0 bases and J by 4 bases, and 16 bases separated the two germline ends. Germline CDR1 and CDR2: SGHTA and FQGNSA. The CDR3 runs to 17 residues. In DNA form, the CDR3 reads TGTGCCAGCAGCTTAGCCCTAGGGGGACCCGGTAATCAGCCCCAGCATTTT. Encoded protein: CASSLALGGPGNQPQHF.

The CDR3 is CASSHWGAGTGNTIYF. DNA of the CDR3: TGTGCCAGCAGCCATTGGGGCGCAGGGACTGGAAACACCATATATTTT. The rearrangement joins TRBV3-1 (or the pseudogene TRBV3-2) to TRBJ1-3; perhaps TRBD1 as D (5 bases). The germline V and J ends were trimmed by 3 bases and 2 bases, with 14 bases remaining between them. The CDR3 has 16 amino acids. Germline values: CDR1 LGHDT, CDR2 YNNKEL (reference sequence).